The TCR beta chain under discussion was sequenced for a study of metastatic and nonmetastatic thyroid tumors (dated by TCRdb to about 2020). In the study overall: For patients with malignant and with benign thyroid disease, the researchers compared repertoires between peripheral blood samples and tumor or nodule tissue samples. Study-level results and caveats: TCR beta diversity was reported as significantly higher in malignant tumors than in benign nodules, in both blood and tumor samples.

This clone has a count of ten or more. Its antigen has not been determined. No base-level quality is on record; no much larger clone is a single base apart. The method behind the library was PCR. Sequencing used an Illumina HiSeq 4000. The TCR beta-chain CDR3 region of each patient was profiled by high-throughput sequencing. On the study's bioinformatics: The researchers built a classifier to tell apart papillary thyroid cancer patients with distant metastasis, based on CDR3 differences among clinicopathological groups. The Shannon index was used to measure repertoire diversity, and the Morisita-Horn index was used to measure how similar tumor and blood repertoires were. TCRdb took the public reads, trimmed them with fastp at Q25, ran MiXCR for clone calling and kept in-frame beta chains. The V and J calls were determined by TCRdb, not by the authors. The sample has about 20,000 clones on record, approximately 31% of them singletons. The ten biggest clones cover roughly 15% of the sample.

No patient had received any treatment before thyroid surgery. The study retrospectively analysed patient clinical samples collected from about 2012 to 2019 using T-cell receptor beta sequencing. The clonotype was recovered from a female donor with papillary thyroid cancer or a benign thyroid nodule (not recorded which). Some clones in this sample may be carry-over from other donors' samples. Input material: blood.

DNA sequence: TGTGCCAGCAGTAAGGACAGGGAGGGGAAAAACATTCAGTACTTC. Its protein product is CASSKDREGKNIQYF. The chain uses TRBV28 and TRBJ2-4, with a weak D call of TRBD1 (8 bases match). Including the terminal cysteine and phenylalanine, the CDR3 comprises 15 residues. The only DNA kept is the CDR3, 45 bases in frame from the first base. Taken from the germline V gene, the CDR1 and CDR2 loops are MDHEN and SYDVKM. The V end loses 5 bases and the J end loses 4 bases, and a stretch of 15 bases separates them.